Only one count was recorded for the clone carrying this T cell receptor beta chain. Its antigen is still unknown. TCRdb's table, derived via immunoSEQ multiplex PCR, lists solely in-frame clones and lacks some. The sample lists 75,000 to 95,000 clones; roughly 94% were seen once. The source of the sample is a study of OX40 agonist ivuxolimab in advanced cancers. Study-wide background: Ivuxolimab, an antibody acting as an agonist of OX40 (CD134), was used to treat patients.

Broader study findings: The study observed clonal expansion of CD4+ and CD8+ blood T cells by week 6 at 0.1 to 3.0 mg/kg. CD8+ T cells (on average) carried more expanded clones than CD4+ T cells.

V dropped 1 base and J dropped 9; count of bases not matched to a gene: 1. Germline-derived CDR1 and CDR2 are SGHAT and FQNNGV. This CDR3 is built from 12 residues. The material was CD4+ or CD8+ T cells sorted from blood, obtained in a trial of the OX40 agonist ivuxolimab. This receptor was identified in an adult with an advanced solid tumor such as melanoma, head and neck, liver or kidney cancer. The chain recombines TRBV11-2 with TRBJ2-3; TRBD2 aligns across 7 bases. As DNA, the CDR3 is TGTGCCAGCAGCTTAGGAGCGGGGACGCAGTATTTT. This encodes CASSLGAGTQYF.